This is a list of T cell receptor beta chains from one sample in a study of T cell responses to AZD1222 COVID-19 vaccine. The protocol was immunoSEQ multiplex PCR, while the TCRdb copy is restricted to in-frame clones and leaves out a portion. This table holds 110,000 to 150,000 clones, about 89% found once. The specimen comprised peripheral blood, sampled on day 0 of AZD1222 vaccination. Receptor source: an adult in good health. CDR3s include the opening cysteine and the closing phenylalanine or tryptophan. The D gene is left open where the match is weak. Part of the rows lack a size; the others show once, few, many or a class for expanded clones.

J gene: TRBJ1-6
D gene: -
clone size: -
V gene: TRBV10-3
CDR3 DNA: TGTGCCATCAGCACAGGTAAAGAGAGTGATAATTCACCCCTCCACTTT
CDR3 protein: CAISTGKESDNSPLHF

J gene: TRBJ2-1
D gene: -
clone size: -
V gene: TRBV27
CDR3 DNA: TGTGCCAGCAGGCAAGGCGGGGTAAGTCCCTACAATGAGCAGTTCTTC
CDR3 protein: CASRQGGVSPYNEQFF

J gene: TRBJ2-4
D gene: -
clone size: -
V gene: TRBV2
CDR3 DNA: TGTGCCAGCAGTGTTACGTCCATAGCCAAAAACATTCAGTACTTC
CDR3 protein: CASSVTSIAKNIQYF

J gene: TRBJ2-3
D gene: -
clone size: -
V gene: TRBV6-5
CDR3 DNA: TGTGCCAGCAGTACCCCCTATAGCACAGATACGCAGTATTTT
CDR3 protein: CASSTPYSTDTQYF

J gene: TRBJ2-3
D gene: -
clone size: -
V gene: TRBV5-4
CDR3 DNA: TGTGCCAGCAGCTTCAGGACCAGCACAGATACGCAGTATTTT
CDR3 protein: CASSFRTSTDTQYF

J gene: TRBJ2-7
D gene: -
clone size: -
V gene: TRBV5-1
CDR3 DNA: TGCGCCAGCAGCTATTTTACAGGGAGCTCCTACGAGCAGTACTTC
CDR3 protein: CASSYFTGSSYEQYF

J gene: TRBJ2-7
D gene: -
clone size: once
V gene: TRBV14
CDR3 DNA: TGTGCCAGCAGCCAAGAATCAGGGGACGAGCAGTACTTC
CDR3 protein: CASSQESGDEQYF

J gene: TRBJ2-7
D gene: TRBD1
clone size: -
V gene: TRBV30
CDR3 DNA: TGTGCCTGGAGAGAGCCGCGGGCGGGACAGGGATTGTCCGAGCAGTACTTC
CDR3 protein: CAWREPRAGQGLSEQYF

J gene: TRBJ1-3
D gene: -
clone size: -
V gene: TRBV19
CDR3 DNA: TGTGCCAGTAGTATAGTCGGAAACACCATATATTTT
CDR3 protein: CASSIVGNTIYF

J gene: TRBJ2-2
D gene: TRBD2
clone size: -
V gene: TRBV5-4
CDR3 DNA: TGTGCCAGCAGCTTGGAGAGCTTAGCGGGAGACACCGGGGAGCTGTTTTTT
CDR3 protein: CASSLESLAGDTGELFF

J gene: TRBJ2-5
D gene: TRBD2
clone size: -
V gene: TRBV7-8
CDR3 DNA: TGTGCCAGCAGCCGAGCGGGGGGTTGGGAGACCCAGTACTTC
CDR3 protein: CASSRAGGWETQYF

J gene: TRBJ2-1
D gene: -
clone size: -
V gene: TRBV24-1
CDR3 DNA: TGTGCCACCAGTGACTCTAGGGCCACGGGCGATGAGCAGTTCTTC
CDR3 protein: CATSDSRATGDEQFF

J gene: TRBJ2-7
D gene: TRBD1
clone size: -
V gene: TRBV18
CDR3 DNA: TGTGCCAGCTCACCAAGAGGCCAGGGGGCTAGGGGCGAGCAGTACTTC
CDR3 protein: CASSPRGQGARGEQYF

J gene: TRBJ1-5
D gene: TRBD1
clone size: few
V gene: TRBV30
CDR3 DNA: TGTGCCTGGGACGAGGGACAGGGGACAAGTCAGCCCCAGCATTTT
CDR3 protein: CAWDEGQGTSQPQHF

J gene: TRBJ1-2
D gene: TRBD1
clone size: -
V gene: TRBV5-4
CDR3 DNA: TGTGCCAGCAGCCTTCGGACAGGGGACTATGGCTACACCTTC
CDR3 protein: CASSLRTGDYGYTF

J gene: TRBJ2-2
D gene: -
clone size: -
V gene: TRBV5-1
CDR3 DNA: TGCGCCAGCAGCTTGATTATTACCGGGGAGCTGTTTTTT
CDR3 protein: CASSLIITGELFF

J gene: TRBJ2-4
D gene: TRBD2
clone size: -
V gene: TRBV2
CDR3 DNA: TGTGCCAGCGGGCTAGCGGGGAGAGCCAAAAACATTCAGTACTTC
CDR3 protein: CASGLAGRAKNIQYF

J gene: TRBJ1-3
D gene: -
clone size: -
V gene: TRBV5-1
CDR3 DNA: TGCGCCAGCAGCTTGAGGGGGACGGCAAGCTCTGGAAACACCATATATTTT
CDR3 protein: CASSLRGTASSGNTIYF

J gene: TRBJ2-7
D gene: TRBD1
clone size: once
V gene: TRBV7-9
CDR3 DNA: TGTGCCAGCAGCTACCAGGGGGTAGGAACCTACGAGCAGTACTTC
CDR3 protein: CASSYQGVGTYEQYF

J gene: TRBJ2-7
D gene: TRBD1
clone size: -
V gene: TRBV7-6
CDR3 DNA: TGTGCCAGCAGCTTACACGGACAGGCCGAGCAGTACTTC
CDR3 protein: CASSLHGQAEQYF

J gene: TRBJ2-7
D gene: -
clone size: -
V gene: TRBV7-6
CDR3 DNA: TGTGCCAGCAGCTTAGGCCATCAGGCTCGGCAGTACTTC
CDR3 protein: CASSLGHQARQYF

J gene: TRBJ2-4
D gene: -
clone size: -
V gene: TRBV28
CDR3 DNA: TGTGCCAGCAGCCCCCAGGGGATGAGCTGGGCCAAAAACATTCAGTACTTC
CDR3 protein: CASSPQGMSWAKNIQYF

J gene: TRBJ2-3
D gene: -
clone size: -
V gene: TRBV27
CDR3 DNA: TGTGCCAGCAGTCCGAATCGGGGGATGGCAGATACGCAGTATTTT
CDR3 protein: CASSPNRGMADTQYF

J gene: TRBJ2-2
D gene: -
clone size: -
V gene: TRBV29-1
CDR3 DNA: TGCAGCGTACGGGAGTACACCGGGGAGCTGTTTTTT
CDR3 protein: CSVREYTGELFF

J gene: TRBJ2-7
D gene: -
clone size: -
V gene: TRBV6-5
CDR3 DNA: TGTGCCAGCAGCTTAAACAGGGACGAGCAGTACTTC
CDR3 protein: CASSLNRDEQYF

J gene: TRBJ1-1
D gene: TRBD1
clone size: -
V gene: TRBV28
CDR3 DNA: TGTGCCAGCAGGACAGGGGGCACTGAAGCTTTCTTT
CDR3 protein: CASRTGGTEAFF

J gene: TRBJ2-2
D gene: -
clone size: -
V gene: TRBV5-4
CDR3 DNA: TGTGCCAGCAGCGCTAAGTTGGGCACCGGGGAGCTGTTTTTT
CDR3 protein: CASSAKLGTGELFF

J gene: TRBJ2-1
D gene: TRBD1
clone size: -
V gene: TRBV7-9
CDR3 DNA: TGTGCCAGCAGCTTAACAGGGGTAGGGGAGCAGTTCTTC
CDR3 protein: CASSLTGVGEQFF

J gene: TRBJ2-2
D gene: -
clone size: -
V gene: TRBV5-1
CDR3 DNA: TGCGCCAGCACCATGGGGGGCGCCGGGGAGCTGTTTTTT
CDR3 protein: CASTMGGAGELFF

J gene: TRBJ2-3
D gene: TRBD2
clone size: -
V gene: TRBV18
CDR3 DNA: TGTGCCAGCTCACCACCGAGGGGACTAGCGGGAGTTTCAGATACGCAGTATTTT
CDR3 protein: CASSPPRGLAGVSDTQYF

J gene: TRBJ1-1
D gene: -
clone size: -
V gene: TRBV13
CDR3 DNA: TGTGCCAGCAGCCAAGTGGGGGAGGGCTCGGGAACTGAAGCTTTCTTT
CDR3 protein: CASSQVGEGSGTEAFF

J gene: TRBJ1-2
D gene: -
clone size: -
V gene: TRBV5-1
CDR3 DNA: TGCGCCAGCAGCTTGGGAACAGGATATGGCTACACCTTC
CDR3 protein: CASSLGTGYGYTF

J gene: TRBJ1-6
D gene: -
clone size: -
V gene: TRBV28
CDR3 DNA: TGTGCCAGCAGAGAAGGGAGTTCACCCCTCCACTTT
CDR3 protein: CASREGSSPLHF

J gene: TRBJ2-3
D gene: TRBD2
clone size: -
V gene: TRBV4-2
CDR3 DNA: TGTGCCAGCAGCCAAGAGGCTAGCGGGGGGGGAACTCATACGCAGTATTTT
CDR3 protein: CASSQEASGGGTHTQYF

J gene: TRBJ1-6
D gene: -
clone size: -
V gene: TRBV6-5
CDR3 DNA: TGTGCCAGCAGTCAGGGGTGGCGGACACCCCTCCACTTT
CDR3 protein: CASSQGWRTPLHF

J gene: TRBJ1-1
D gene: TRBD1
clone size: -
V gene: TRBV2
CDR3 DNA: TGTGCCACCCAAACAGGGGGCCGACGAATGAACACTGAAGCTTTCTTT
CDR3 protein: CATQTGGRRMNTEAFF

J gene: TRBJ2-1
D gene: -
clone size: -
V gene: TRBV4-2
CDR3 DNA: TGTGCCAGCAGCCAAGATTTGGCCTCCTACAATGAGCAGTTCTTC
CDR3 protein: CASSQDLASYNEQFF

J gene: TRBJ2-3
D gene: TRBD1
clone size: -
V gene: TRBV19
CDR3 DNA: TGTGCCAGTGCCGACAGGGGGGGCTACACAGATACGCAGTATTTT
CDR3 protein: CASADRGGYTDTQYF

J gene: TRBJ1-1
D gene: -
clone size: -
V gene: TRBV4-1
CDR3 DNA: TGCGCCAGCAGCCACAGGAAACAGGGCTCGGGCACTGAAGCTTTCTTT
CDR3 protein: CASSHRKQGSGTEAFF

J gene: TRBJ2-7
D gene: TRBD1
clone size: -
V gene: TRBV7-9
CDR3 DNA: TGTGCCAGCAGCTTCGACAGGGGCTACGAGCAGTACTTC
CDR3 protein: CASSFDRGYEQYF

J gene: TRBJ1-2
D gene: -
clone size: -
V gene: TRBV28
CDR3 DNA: TGTGCCAGCAGCAGGACACTTTATGGCTACACCTTC
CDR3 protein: CASSRTLYGYTF

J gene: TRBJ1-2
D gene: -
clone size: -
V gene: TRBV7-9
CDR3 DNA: TGTGCCAGCAGCTTAGCAGGGGGAAGAGACTACACCTTC
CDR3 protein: CASSLAGGRDYTF

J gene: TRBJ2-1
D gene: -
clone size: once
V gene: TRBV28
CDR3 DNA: TGTGCCAGCAGAGGGGCAGGGACCCCCAATGAGCAGTTCTTC
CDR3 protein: CASRGAGTPNEQFF

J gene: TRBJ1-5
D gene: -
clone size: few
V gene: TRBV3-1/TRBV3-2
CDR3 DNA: TGTGCCAGCAGCCAAGATTCGAACCGGGATCAGCCCCAGCATTTT
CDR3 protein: CASSQDSNRDQPQHF

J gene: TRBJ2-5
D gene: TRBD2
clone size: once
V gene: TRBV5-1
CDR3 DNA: TGCGCCAGCAGCTTGCTAGCGGGAGGCCCTCAAGAGACCCAGTACTTC
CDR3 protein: CASSLLAGGPQETQYF

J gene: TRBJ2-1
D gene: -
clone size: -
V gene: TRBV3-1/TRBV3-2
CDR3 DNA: TGTGCCAGCAGCCAAGGAGAATGGGACTACAATGAGCAGTTCTTC
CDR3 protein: CASSQGEWDYNEQFF

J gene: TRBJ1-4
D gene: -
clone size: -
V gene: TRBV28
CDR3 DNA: TGTGCCAGCAGTCCAGGGAAACTTAATAATGAAAAACTGTTTTTT
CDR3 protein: CASSPGKLNNEKLFF

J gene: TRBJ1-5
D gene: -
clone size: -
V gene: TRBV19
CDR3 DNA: TGTGCCAGTAGTACGGCCCCCGGGGCGGTAAATCAGCCCCAGCATTTT
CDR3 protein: CASSTAPGAVNQPQHF

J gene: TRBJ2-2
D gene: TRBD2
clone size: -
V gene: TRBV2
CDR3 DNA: TGTGCCAGCAGGGGTAGCGGGAGTCCCGGGGAGCTGTTTTTT
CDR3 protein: CASRGSGSPGELFF

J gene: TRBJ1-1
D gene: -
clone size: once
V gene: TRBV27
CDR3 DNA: TGTGCCAGCAGTTATGGGGGTACATATCCCCCCGAAGCTTTCTTT
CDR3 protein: CASSYGGTYPPEAFF

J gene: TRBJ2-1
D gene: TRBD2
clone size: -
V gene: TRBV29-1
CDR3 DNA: TGCAGCGTTGACTATCCGGGACTAGCGAGTACCTACAATGAGCAGTTCTTC
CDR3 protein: CSVDYPGLASTYNEQFF

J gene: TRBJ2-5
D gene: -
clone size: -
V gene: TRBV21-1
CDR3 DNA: TGTGCCAGCAGCAAACGCAGGGAAGAGACCCAGTACTTC
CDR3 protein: CASSKRREETQYF

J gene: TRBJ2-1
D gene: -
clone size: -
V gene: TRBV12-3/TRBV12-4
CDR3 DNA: TGTGCCAGCAGTTTATTCAATGAGCAGTTCTTC
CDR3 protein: CASSLFNEQFF

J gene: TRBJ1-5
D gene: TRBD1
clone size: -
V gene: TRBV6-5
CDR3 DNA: TGTGCCAGCAGCGCCGGGACAGGGGTGGGTCAGCCCCAGCATTTT
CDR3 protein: CASSAGTGVGQPQHF

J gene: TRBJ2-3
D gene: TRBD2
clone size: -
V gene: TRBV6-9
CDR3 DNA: TGTGCCAGCAGTAATTCCCGACCGGGGGGGGATACGCAGTATTTT
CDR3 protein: CASSNSRPGGDTQYF

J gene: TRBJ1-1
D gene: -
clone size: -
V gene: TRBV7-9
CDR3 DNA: TGTGCCAGCAGCTTGGGCAACGAAGCTTTCTTT
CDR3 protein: CASSLGNEAFF

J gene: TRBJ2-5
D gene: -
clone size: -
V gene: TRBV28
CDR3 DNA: TGTGCCAGCAGCTCCTCTGCATTGTCTGACAGTCTCGGGGAGACCCAGTACTTC
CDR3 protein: CASSSSALSDSLGETQYF